Detailed here is one TCR beta chain. It lacks a known antigen. Base qualities are not provided; no much larger clone lies one nucleotide away. The data originate from a study of cytomegalovirus exposure and HLA in healthy donors (dated by TCRdb to the late 2010s). General notes on the study: In an earlier analysis of 587 of the donors, less than 350 Gb of sequence data and 90 million to 120 million unique TCR beta sequences from 180 million or so T cells were reported. An earlier analysis of fewer than 750 of the donors used high-throughput TCR beta sequencing to judge whether each TCR beta V gene segment behaved as functional or pseudogenic. HLA typing included class I and class II loci at four-digit resolution. The number of typed donors differed by locus: about 620-640 for A, B, C, DRB1 and DQB1; some 540 for DQA1; 606 for DPA1; and approximately 450 for DPB1. In addition to the first cohort of about 650 subjects, a separate validation cohort of 120 different subjects was used. Every repertoire in the discovery cohort had been generated on one and the same sequencing platform. A later analysis re-analyzed previously published TCR beta repertoires from about 730 donors and added high-resolution HLA genotyping to study TCR occurrence patterns. An early release that covered some 630 HLA-typed donors contained approximately 290 gigabases of sequencing data and about 93 million unique TCR sequences. Among some 400 genotyped donors of the cohort, an average of about 220,000 unique TCR beta nucleotide sequences was sequenced per donor, of which 15% to 20% were non-productive. High-throughput TCR immunosequencing, statistical association of individual TCRs with disease status, and machine learning were combined to predict cytomegalovirus infection status. The later analysis used no new phenotypic data to find candidate immune exposures, relying instead on TCR beta sequences and their occurrence across donors. The study was designed to test whether signatures of past pathogen exposure could be identified by cataloging public T cell receptors. A later genetic analysis took genome-wide SNP genotypes for about 60% of the roughly 670 donors and used that subset as a discovery cohort. Donor age, sex, ethnicity and CMV serostatus were compiled alongside the repertoire data. The study profiled the T cell repertoires of about 640 subjects by immunosequencing and related them to cytomegalovirus serostatus. Because of strong linkage in the cohort, five DR-DQ haplotypes were treated as single units for association and clustering. The genetic ancestry cluster associated with self-reported Caucasian donors included 80% to 90% of the 300 to 400 genotyped donors.

The cohort comprised fewer than 750 healthy bone marrow donors. At the time of sampling, all cohort members were nominally healthy, though unrecorded immune exposures were likely present. The donor tested CMV seronegative, placing the donor among the 350 or so seronegative members of the cohort. A peripheral blood sample was provided by each donor, and peripheral blood mononuclear cells were used for TCR beta sequencing. The Qiagen DNeasy Blood Extraction Kit was used to extract genomic DNA from the blood cell samples. The method behind the library was the immunoSEQ multiplex PCR assay. For the multiplex PCR, a mixture combining 60 forward primers for TCR Vbeta segments and 13 reverse primers for TCR Jbeta segments was used. A multiplex PCR assay on genomic DNA amplified the CDR3 region of rearranged TCR beta genes. On the Illumina HiSeq System, the amplified TCR beta libraries were sequenced as 87-base-pair reads. For the original study's pipeline: In a later analysis, some 80 million unique TCR beta chains were counted across the 690 or so repertoires, and roughly 9.9 million of these chains were shared by at least two donors. A nearest-neighbor algorithm error-corrected the raw reads and collapsed the reads into unique sequences, merging closely related sequences to remove PCR and sequencing errors. V, D and J gene segments were assigned by aligning CDR3 sequences to IMGT reference sequences. Each retained sequence needed at least a six-nucleotide match to both a V gene segment and a J gene segment. A rearrangement was called productive if the CDR3 had no stop codons and remained in frame with V and J, and every other rearrangement was called non-productive. Following IMGT convention, CDR3 was defined as the stretch from the second conserved V-encoded cysteine up to the conserved J-encoded phenylalanine. The earlier analysis of 500 to 600 of the donors excluded sequences that lacked an unambiguous match to a single V gene segment. An earlier analysis of 587 of the donors called V segments functional above 56.7% productive rearrangements and segregating when the between-donor standard deviation exceeded 5%. To diagnose cytomegalovirus status from the catalog of TCR beta chain sequences, a statistical classification framework was built. In a later analysis, V and J genes were assigned by comparing TCR nucleotide sequences against IMGT/GENE-DB human TR gene sequences. A later analysis assigned CDR3 sequences and most-parsimonious VDJ recombination scenarios with the TCRdist pipeline. A later analysis defined each TCR beta chain by its CDR3 amino acid sequence plus V-gene family, and excluded reads lacking a unique V-gene family. To address suspected cross-contamination and a sequencing artifact, a later analysis removed a few hundred highly shared, low-generation-probability nucleotide sequences. In a later analysis, a clonal expansion index was calculated for each public chain from normalized within-repertoire ranks of inferred template counts. A later analysis computed generation probabilities with a VDJ recombination model fitted to out-of-frame rearrangements, and checked the results against IGoR. In a later analysis, TCR-TCR, TCR-HLA and TCR-CMV co-occurrence was scored with hypergeometric tests, and a repertoire-size bias correction was applied to TCR pairs. A later analysis estimated false discovery rates by permuting HLA or CMV assignments 20 times. In a later analysis, co-occurring TCRs were grouped using DBSCAN, and TCRdist sequence similarity was added for clustering within HLA-allele-positive subsets. Co-occurrence clustering excluded repertoires with fewer than 30,000 or more than 120,000 public chains, plus five with anomalous nucleotide sharing. TCRdb obtained this table from immuneACCESS and retained in-frame rearrangements with V and J assigned. These tables miss some clones; where compared with another copy, unresolved V genes account for less than half of the shortfall, and the remainder is unexplained. That table is the source of V, J and clone size, and D and trimming were worked out from the DNA. The sample contains around 120,000 clones, about 80% of them found a single time. Clones ranked in the top ten supply roughly 1.8% of the sample.

The study at large found these results: Most CMV-associated TCR beta chains appeared to be HLA-restricted in a later analysis, and the HLA associations seemed to be driven largely by CMV exposure. The earlier analysis of approximately 590 of the donors excluded around 17 rarely observed V segments, including chromosome 9 orphons, because counts were too low. For the cohort, immune exposure information was limited to CMV serostatus. An association between a missense DCLRE1C variant and V-gene and J-gene trimming of TCR beta chains was found in a later genetic analysis and replicated in an independent cohort. Some IMGT-functional V segments, including TRBV6-2 and TRBV6-3, could not be told apart with the 87-base-pair reads, so those segments were excluded. In this cohort, only TCR beta chains were sequenced, and detectable features were limited by the absence of alpha or paired-chain data. In a later analysis, some 18,000 TCR beta sequences were associated with specific HLA alleles at a false discovery rate of 0.05. A few of the identified cytomegalovirus-associated TCR beta chains were confirmed in vitro to be specific for cytomegalovirus antigens. A further reported finding was that TCR beta sequences accurately predicted the HLA-A and HLA-B alleles for most subjects in the first cohort. Because HLA typing was unavailable for some donors at each locus, only the typed subset was used in association tests. Several of the top co-occurrence clusters appeared to be linked to parvovirus B19, influenza, CMV and Epstein-Barr virus, according to a later analysis. Roughly uniform sequencing depth across donors was assumed in presence/absence analyses, although this assumption may not hold. A group of highly shared sequence variants was considered likely to be a technical artifact of the sequencing pipeline. The classifier was reported to diagnose cytomegalovirus status with high specificity and sensitivity in both the original cohort and the validation cohort. The authors suggested that the approach could potentially be generalized to other disease states and immunological phenotypes. When HLA alleles, especially DR and DQ, strongly co-occurred, attributing TCR associations to individual alleles was difficult. While some public TCRs were present in many individuals, most TCR sequences turned up only very rarely across donors. Linkage disequilibrium might explain the correlated functional status among segregating V segments, but an unknown experimental factor could not be ruled out. In an earlier analysis of approximately 590 of the donors, most TCR beta V segments appeared in productive rearrangements about 87% or about 30% of the time, broadly matching IMGT annotations. In a later analysis, HLA-associated TCR beta chains showed more clonal expansion and lower generation probabilities than non-associated chains that were equally common. The study listed 164 TCR beta chains as associated with cytomegalovirus. In a later analysis, TCR association rates were found to vary across HLA loci, with the most associated TCRs seen for DRB1 alleles and the fewest for HLA-C alleles. In a later genetic analysis, fewer N-insertions in productive TCRs were reported among donors in an Asian-associated ancestry cluster than the approximately 710-donor mean.

Trimming leaves V shorter by 0 bases and J shorter by 6 bases, with the junction holding 3 bases beyond the gene matches. As encoded in the germline V gene, CDR1 is SGDLS while CDR2 is YYNGEE. Reading from cysteine to phenylalanine, the CDR3 counts 16 amino acids. CDR3 DNA is the only sequence kept; it has 48 bases, read in frame from the first base. The chain joins TRBV9 to TRBJ2-1; 13 bases in the junction line up with TRBD2. Sequences were obtained from PBMCs. This receptor was obtained from a man between 18 and 35 years old in good health and CMV-seronegative. The CDR3 region has the sequence CASSVDGTSGANEQFF. The nucleotides read TGTGCCAGCAGCGTAGATGGGACTAGCGGGGCCAATGAGCAGTTCTTC. The full variable domain, completed from the reference TRBV9 and TRBJ2-1 proteins outside the CDR3, reads DSGVTQTPKHLITATGQRVTLRCSPRSGDLSVYWYQQSLDQGLQFLIQYYNGEERAKGNILERFSAQQFPDLHSELNLSSLELGDSALYFCASSVDGTSGANEQFFGPGTRLTVL.